This T cell receptor (beta chain) was captured in a study of T cells in women clearing cervical HPV infection. The wider study: Case blood was drawn when the lesion was first found; control blood after infection became undetectable.

immunoSEQ multiplex PCR used an average of 1200 ng genomic DNA. Profiled with immunoSEQ multiplex PCR; TCRdb holds only in-frame clones, not every one. This sample carries approximately 41,000 clones, with 7% to 9.5% going to the ten biggest clones. The TCR comes from a woman between 18 and 70 years old with a cervical HPV16 infection that either progressed to CIN3+ or cleared (not recorded which). The sample taken for sequencing was blood buffy coat.

The sequenced CDR3 bases are TGTGCCACCAGCAGAGATAAGGGGTCCGGCTACGAG. The encoded protein is CATSRDKGSGYE. The full CDR3 is CATSRDKGSGYEQYF. The V call is TRBV15, the J call TRBJ2-7; tentative D call: TRBD1 (5 bases). The read finishes 3 residues shy of the CDR3 end, and the germline J gene is used to complete it. This CDR3 comprises 15 residues. Germline CDR1 and CDR2: LNHNV and YYDKDF (reference sequence). The V and J ends lost 0 bases and 3 bases respectively, with 12 bases between them.